This is a list of T cell receptor beta chains from one sample in a study of CD8 T cells in ankylosing spondylitis. MiXCR was run by TCRdb on the 5' RACE reads, yielding one entry per CDR3 protein. The sample consists of over 700,000 distinct CDR3 sequences, roughly 19% of them appearing once. Sample: blood, either unsorted or a sorted T cell fraction (not recorded which). These receptors originate from a male donor with ankylosing spondylitis. Both conserved end residues are part of each CDR3. Each record gives: V gene, J gene, CDR3 protein.

v_gene: TRBV10-3; j_gene: TRBJ1-4; CDR3aa: CAISDGDSEKLFF
v_gene: TRBV4-2; j_gene: TRBJ2-1; CDR3aa: CASSQGLAGANEQFF
v_gene: TRBV5-1; j_gene: TRBJ2-1; CDR3aa: CATQSGGRINEQFF
v_gene: TRBV30; j_gene: TRBJ2-1; CDR3aa: CAWTSSGSNNEQFF
v_gene: TRBV6-1; j_gene: TRBJ1-4; CDR3aa: CASSEVGRVISEKLFF
v_gene: TRBV7-9; j_gene: TRBJ2-1; CDR3aa: CASSPLNYEQFF
v_gene: TRBV6-1; j_gene: TRBJ1-1; CDR3aa: CASSVNLNTEAFF
v_gene: TRBV12-3/TRBV12-4; j_gene: TRBJ2-3; CDR3aa: CASSRGGQGSDTQYF
v_gene: TRBV10-3; j_gene: TRBJ1-2; CDR3aa: CAISEEHYREGYTF
v_gene: TRBV11-2; j_gene: TRBJ2-7; CDR3aa: CASSLQREQYF
v_gene: TRBV6-5; j_gene: TRBJ2-3; CDR3aa: CASSLPGLRTDTQYF
v_gene: TRBV2; j_gene: TRBJ1-5; CDR3aa: CASSEDSQPQHF
v_gene: TRBV29-1; j_gene: TRBJ2-2; CDR3aa: CSVESGDGTGELFF
v_gene: TRBV12-3/TRBV12-4; j_gene: TRBJ2-2; CDR3aa: CASRHQNTGELFF
v_gene: TRBV20-1; j_gene: TRBJ2-2; CDR3aa: CSATGPNTGELFF
v_gene: TRBV6-5; j_gene: TRBJ2-3; CDR3aa: CASSYPVTGGADTQYF
v_gene: TRBV29-1; j_gene: TRBJ1-5; CDR3aa: CSAGVQAVDSNQPQHF
v_gene: TRBV10-3; j_gene: TRBJ2-7; CDR3aa: CAISEPGTGASYEQYF
v_gene: TRBV6-2/TRBV6-3; j_gene: TRBJ1-2; CDR3aa: CASSPTDTIMGYGYTF
v_gene: TRBV5-1; j_gene: TRBJ2-7; CDR3aa: CASSLASGRNSYEQYF
v_gene: TRBV29-1; j_gene: TRBJ2-3; CDR3aa: CSVGSNTDTQYF
v_gene: TRBV29-1; j_gene: TRBJ2-7; CDR3aa: CSVRDGQWQYF
v_gene: TRBV2; j_gene: TRBJ1-2; CDR3aa: CASMSPGGYGYTF
v_gene: TRBV5-1; j_gene: TRBJ2-7; CDR3aa: CASSLAGGVGEQYF
v_gene: TRBV7-9; j_gene: TRBJ2-3; CDR3aa: CASSLHRGPADTQYF
v_gene: TRBV6-5; j_gene: TRBJ1-2; CDR3aa: CASSYGPGNYGYTF
v_gene: TRBV27; j_gene: TRBJ2-3; CDR3aa: CASMGQGRTDTQYF
v_gene: TRBV2; j_gene: TRBJ2-2; CDR3aa: CASSELWVSRLFF
v_gene: TRBV6-2/TRBV6-3; j_gene: TRBJ2-1; CDR3aa: CASSYGGVSYNEQFF
v_gene: TRBV2; j_gene: TRBJ2-5; CDR3aa: CAGKTTHEETQYF
v_gene: TRBV20-1; j_gene: TRBJ1-2; CDR3aa: CSAAKGEYGYTF
v_gene: TRBV20-1; j_gene: TRBJ2-2; CDR3aa: CSASSYLIGLAGEANTGELFF
v_gene: TRBV6-1; j_gene: TRBJ2-7; CDR3aa: CASVVALAGYSYEQYF
v_gene: TRBV9; j_gene: TRBJ2-7; CDR3aa: CASSVGGAAEQYF
v_gene: TRBV7-9; j_gene: TRBJ2-1; CDR3aa: CASSLARGSYNEQFF
v_gene: TRBV2; j_gene: TRBJ1-1; CDR3aa: CASKGQLDTEAFF
v_gene: TRBV25-1; j_gene: TRBJ2-1; CDR3aa: CASSERPYNEQFF
v_gene: TRBV14; j_gene: TRBJ2-1; CDR3aa: CASSQTGLVGNEQFF
v_gene: TRBV27; j_gene: TRBJ1-2; CDR3aa: CASSSQGAGPGYTF
v_gene: TRBV7-8; j_gene: TRBJ2-5; CDR3aa: CASSPLGLAGGETQYF